What follows describes a single T cell receptor beta chain. Its antigen target is currently unknown. The sample holds no much larger clone one base away, and base qualities are not on file. This sample is drawn from a study of shared clonotypes between healthy human individuals (dated by TCRdb to the early 2020s). Study-level background: The cohort included three men and a couple of women between 18 and 49 years of age. To increase sequencing depth and limit assay-specific biases, TCR repertoire library preparation and sequencing were carried out by different laboratories using diverse techniques. For each donor, CD4 naive and CD4 memory were each run on three plates, CD8 naive on two plates, and CD8 memory on one plate. To estimate repertoire size and how much clonotype sharing occurs between individuals, the study deeply sequenced the blood TCR repertoires of several healthy adults. Each donor's leukapheresis produced roughly between about 0.9 and 9.5 billion PBMCs. What the research found in general, with its limitations: Only blood was sampled, and tissue TCR repertoires likely differ from those in blood. Based on pairwise subsampling, the degree of clonotype sharing among donors was expected to be affected by sequencing depth. Higher generation probabilities were observed for clonotypes shared by all four sorted-subset donors than for non-shared clonotypes. Naive subsets generally had larger estimated clonotype richness than memory subsets did. Even with the large sequencing depth, rarefaction of the sorted-subset datasets indicated that sequencing was incomplete. Sharing across four donors was observed for about 5% of naive CD4, over 3% of naive CD8, 2% to 2.5% of memory CD4, and around 0.4% of memory CD8 clonotypes. The small number of donors limited the genetic and exposure-history diversity represented.

For the CD8 naive samples, CD45RO-negative cells were positively selected for CCR7, yielding a CD45RA+CCR7+ population from which TemRA cells were excluded. Healthy HIV-negative adults with no recently reported acute infections or vaccinations were included as donors. Only Caucasian adults living in Nashville, Tennessee, USA were represented among the donors. Blood was obtained by leukapheresis, after which PBMCs were separated by Ficoll-Histopaque density gradient centrifugation and cryopreserved in liquid nitrogen vapor phase. Analytical flow cytometry was used to check the purity and quantity of each magnetically sorted T cell population. Genomic DNA was isolated from each sorted fraction and quantified by UV absorbance on a Nanodrop 2000c. The CDR1 and CDR2 encoded by the germline V gene are SGHRS and YFSETQ. V loses 0 bases of germline sequence and J loses 6 bases, and the interval between the two ends is 13 bases. Including the terminal cysteine and phenylalanine, the CDR3 comprises 14 residues. Only the CDR3 part of the read is kept: 42 bases, read in frame from the first base.

Using the deep immunoSEQ assay, multiplex PCR amplified TCR CDR3 regions from genomic DNA. Extracted genomic DNA from each cell subset was spread evenly across all wells of several immunoSEQ 96-well plates, with each plate serving as a replicate. For sorted subsets, approximately 190 ng of genomic DNA, equivalent to some 33,000 T cell genomes, went into each replicate PCR. The purified libraries were quantified using a Qubit 3.0 fluorometer, sized with a Bioanalyzer 2100, and then quantified again using the KAPA Library Quantification kit. A separate single-read 150-cycle Illumina NextSeq 550 flow cell was used to sequence each immunoSEQ 96-well plate. On the authors' methods: The immunoSEQ output contained only junctional sequences without quality scores, so filtering could not match that applied to full-length reads. Sequences were annotated with PyIR, a Python wrapper for IgBLAST v1.9, using IMGT germline references to assign V/J genes and CDR3. Reads were removed for weak V/J assignments (E-value above 1e-6), missing CDR3, stop codons, out-of-frame junctions, or ambiguous translated residues. A V3J clonotype was defined by an identical inferred V gene, J gene, and CDR3 amino acid sequence. To compute the percentage overlap between repertoires, the number of shared unique clonotypes was divided by the size of the smaller repertoire. Richness of each repertoire was evaluated using RTK rarefaction, the Chao1 estimator, and Recon v2.1 estimates of unobserved clonotypes. Generation probabilities were computed with OLGA for all TCRbeta clonotypes obtained by the gDNA method from a handful of donors. Imported from immuneACCESS, the table was reduced by TCRdb to in-frame sequences with V and J called. These copies leave out some clones; in studies compared against another copy, an unresolved V gene accounts for under half, and the cause of the remainder is not known. D and trimming come from the DNA, and the V and J calls and clone size come from that table. This sample holds about 680,000 clones; 92% were observed only once. Together, the top ten hold roughly 22% of the sample.

The source is a man in his thirties or forties in good health. The source material was naive CD8+ T cells sorted from blood. The cell subset or site label here, explained by the study, means: CD45RA+CCR7+. The rearrangement combines TRBV5-1 with TRBJ2-7, with the D gene possibly TRBD1 or TRBD2, each one fitting 5 bases. This receptor carries the CDR3 CASSLGSGASEQYF. The sequenced DNA is TGCGCCAGCAGCTTGGGATCCGGGGCTAGCGAGCAGTACTTC.